This TCR beta chain was documented in a study of T cell responses to AZD1222 COVID-19 vaccine. Study-wide findings and caveats: Increased Spike-specific TCR breadth and depth were observed after two AZD1222 doses.

The V gene lost 5 bases and the J gene lost 10 bases, with 15 bases spanning the gap. This CDR3 has 14 residues. Germline V CDR1 and CDR2: MDHEN, SYDVKM. Only in-frame clones appear in the TCRdb table, and some are missing; sequencing was by immunoSEQ multiplex PCR. Found here are 250,000 to 300,000 clones, about 94% of them singletons; the top ten hold 0.55%. Details on this clone: What it binds is unknown.

V gene TRBV28 combines with J gene TRBJ1-6; D call uncertain. This clonotype was sampled from an adult who received the AZD1222 COVID-19 vaccine. Sample: peripheral blood, taken 28 days after the second AZD1222 dose. The CDR3 nucleotides are TGTGCCAGCAGTCGCATCGTGCGGGAATCACCCCTCCACTTT. Its protein is CASSRIVRESPLHF.